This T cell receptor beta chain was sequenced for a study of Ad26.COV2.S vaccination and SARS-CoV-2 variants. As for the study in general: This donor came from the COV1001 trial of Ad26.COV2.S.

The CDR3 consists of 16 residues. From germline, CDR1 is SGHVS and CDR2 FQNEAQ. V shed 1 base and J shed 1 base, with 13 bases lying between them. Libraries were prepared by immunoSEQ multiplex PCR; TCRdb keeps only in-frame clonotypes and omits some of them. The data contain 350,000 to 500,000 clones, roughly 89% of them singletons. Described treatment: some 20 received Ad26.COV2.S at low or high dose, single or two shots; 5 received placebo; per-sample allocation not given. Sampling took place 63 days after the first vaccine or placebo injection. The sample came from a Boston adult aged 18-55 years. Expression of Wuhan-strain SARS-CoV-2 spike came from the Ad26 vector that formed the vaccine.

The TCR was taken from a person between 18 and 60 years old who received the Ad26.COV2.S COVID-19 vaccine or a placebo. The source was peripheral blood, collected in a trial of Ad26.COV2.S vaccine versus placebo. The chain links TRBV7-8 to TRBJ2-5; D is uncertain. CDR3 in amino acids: CASSLGASGSQETQYF. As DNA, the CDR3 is TGTGCCAGCAGCTTAGGAGCCTCCGGGTCCCAAGAGACCCAGTACTTC.